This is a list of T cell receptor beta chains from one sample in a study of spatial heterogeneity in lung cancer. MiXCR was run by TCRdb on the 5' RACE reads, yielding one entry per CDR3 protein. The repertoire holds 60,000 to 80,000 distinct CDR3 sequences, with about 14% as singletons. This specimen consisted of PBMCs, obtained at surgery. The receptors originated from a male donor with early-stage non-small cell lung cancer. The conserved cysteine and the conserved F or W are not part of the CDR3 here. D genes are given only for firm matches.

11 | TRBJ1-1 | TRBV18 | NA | ASSRQENTEAF
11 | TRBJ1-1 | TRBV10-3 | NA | AISIQADTEAF
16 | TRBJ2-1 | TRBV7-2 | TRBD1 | ASSLRQGVTRSDNEQF
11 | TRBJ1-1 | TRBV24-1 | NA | ATSDATATEAF
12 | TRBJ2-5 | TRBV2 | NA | ASRDRLLQETQY
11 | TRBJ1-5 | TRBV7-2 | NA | ASSWGTDQPQH
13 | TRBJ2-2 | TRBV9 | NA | ASSEAYRGTGELF
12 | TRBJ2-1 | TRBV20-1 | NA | SARSGLVAYEQF
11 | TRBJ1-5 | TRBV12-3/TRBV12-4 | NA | ASSLTSGQPQH
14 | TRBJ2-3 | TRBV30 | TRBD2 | AWSRGLAGGPDTQY
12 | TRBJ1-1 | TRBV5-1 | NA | ASSLTAGNTEAF
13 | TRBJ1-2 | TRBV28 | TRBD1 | ASSPGGPANYGYT
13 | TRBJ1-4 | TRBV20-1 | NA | SARDQGSNYEKLF
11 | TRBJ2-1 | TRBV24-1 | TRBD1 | ATSDPLTGVAF
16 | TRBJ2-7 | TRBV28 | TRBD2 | ASSLSLGLAFDSYEQY
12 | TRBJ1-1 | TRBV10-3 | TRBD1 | AIKRQGAGAEAF
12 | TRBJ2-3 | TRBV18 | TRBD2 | ASSVAGVGDTQY
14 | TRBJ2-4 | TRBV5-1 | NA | ASRKRRVGAKNIQY
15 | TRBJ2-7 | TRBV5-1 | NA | ASSRPNAGGSAYEQY
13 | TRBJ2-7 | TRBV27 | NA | ASSRSISGSYEQY
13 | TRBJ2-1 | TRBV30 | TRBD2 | AWSRGLAVRNEQF
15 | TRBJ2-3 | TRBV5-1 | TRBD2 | ASSLEGLAGVPDTQY
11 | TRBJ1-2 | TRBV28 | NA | ASSWVLGVGYT
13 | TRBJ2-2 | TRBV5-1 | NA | ASSLASVNTGELF
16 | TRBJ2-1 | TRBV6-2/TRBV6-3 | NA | ASSPLGSTARPYNEQF
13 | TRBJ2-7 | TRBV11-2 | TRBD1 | ASSLGGQVGYEQY
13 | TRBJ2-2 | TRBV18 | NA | ASSPPSGGIGELF
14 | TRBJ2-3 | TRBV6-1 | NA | ASSEFRRSSTDTQY
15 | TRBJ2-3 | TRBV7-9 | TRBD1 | ASSPRTGPMGADTQY
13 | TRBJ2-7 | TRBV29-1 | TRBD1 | SVSRGTGSPYEQY
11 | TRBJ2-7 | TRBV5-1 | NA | ASSTGAPGEQY
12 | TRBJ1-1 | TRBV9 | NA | ASSPLTANTEAF
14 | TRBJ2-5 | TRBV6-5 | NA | ASSYLTGSVSETQY
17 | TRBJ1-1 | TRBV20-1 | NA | SARDLFFQWAGGNTEAF
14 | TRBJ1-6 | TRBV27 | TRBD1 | ASSVRQGSGNSPLH
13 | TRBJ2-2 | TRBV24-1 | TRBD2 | ATGGGLADTGELF
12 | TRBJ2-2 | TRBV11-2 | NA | ASSFQSLTGELF
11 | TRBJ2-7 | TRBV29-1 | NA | SVGLSPPYEQY
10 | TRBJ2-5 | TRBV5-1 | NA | ASSLPQETQY
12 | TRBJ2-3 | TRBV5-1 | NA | ASSLVGQDHTQY
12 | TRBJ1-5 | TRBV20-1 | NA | SARSGAGNQPQH
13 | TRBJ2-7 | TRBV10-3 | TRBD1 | AISDGQGAGNEQY
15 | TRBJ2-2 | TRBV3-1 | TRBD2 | ASSQGLAGVSSGELF
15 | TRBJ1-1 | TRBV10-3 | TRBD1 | AISESLKGQTSTEAF
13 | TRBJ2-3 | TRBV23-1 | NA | ASSQSHGVTDTQY
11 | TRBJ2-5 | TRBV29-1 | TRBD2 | SVDGTSRETQY
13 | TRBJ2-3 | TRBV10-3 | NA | AISDSGTQTDTQY
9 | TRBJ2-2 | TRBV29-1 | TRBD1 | SVGQGEELF
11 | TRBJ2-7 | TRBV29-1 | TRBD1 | SVEGQGKNEQY
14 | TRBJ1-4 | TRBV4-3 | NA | ASSQDSAGTNEKLF
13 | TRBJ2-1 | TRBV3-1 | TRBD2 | ASSRSGGRGNEQF
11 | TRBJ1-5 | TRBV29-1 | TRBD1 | SVRDRGSQPQH
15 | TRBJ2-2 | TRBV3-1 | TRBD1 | ASSLFRTGVNTGELF